The clone carrying this T cell receptor (beta chain) was seen a few times. This sample is part of a study of control samples from healthy donors and cancer patients. The V end was cut by 5 bases, the J end by 2 bases, with 8 bases between. Per germline, CDR1 SGHNT and CDR2 YENEEA. The CDR3 sequence is 13 residues long. Some clones are missing from TCRdb's copy, which holds only in-frame ones; the method was immunoSEQ multiplex PCR. The sample shows roughly 150,000 clones, roughly 89% of them seen only once. The material sequenced was blood. J is TRBJ2-3 and V is TRBV11-3; D may be TRBD1 or TRBD2 (6 bases each). This TCR was sampled from a man aged 30-40 years in good health. The CDR3 bases are TGTGCCAGCAGCCGGGGGCCCACAGATACGCAGTATTTT. It specifies CASSRGPTDTQYF.